What follows are 15 T cell receptor beta chains derived from one specimen sequenced in a study of T cell repertoires in cytomegalovirus infection. TCRdb reanalysed the reads using MiXCR and keeps one entry per CDR3 protein. The sample includes about 250,000 distinct CDR3 sequences, 6.5% seen only once; the top ten take less than 7.5%. Sequencing used PBMCs. All receptors derive from a human donor in good health (CMV status not recorded). Some clones in this sample may be carry-over from other donors' samples.

The sample holds one count of this clonotype. This chain links TRBV6-5 with TRBJ2-2, with D perhaps matching TRBD1 (6 bases). The CDR3 covers 14 residues. CDR1 MNHEY and CDR2 SVGAGI come from the germline V gene. Trimming pared 7 bases from V and 1 base from J, leaving 10 bases between. This CDR3 is CASKSGQNTGELFF. The DNA for the CDR3 is TGTGCCAGCAAATCGGGACAGAACACCGGGGAGCTGTTTTTT.

This clonotype occurred many times. V usage is TRBV19 and J usage is TRBJ2-2; D may match TRBD1 or TRBD2 (6 bases each). Germline V gives CDR1 LNHDA, CDR2 SQIVND (reference sequence). V was pared by 7 bases and J by 6 bases, with 21 bases between. The CDR3 covers 16 residues. CDR3 loop: CASTQFGGGFAGELFF. CDR3 nucleotides: TGTGCCAGTACCCAATTCGGAGGGGGGTTCGCCGGGGAGCTGTTTTTT.

This clonotype occurred many times. This chain uses TRBV12-3 or TRBV12-4 with TRBJ1-6; no clear D. This CDR3 is built from 14 residues. Trimming took off 8 bases at V and 4 bases at J, with 12 bases between the two ends. The CDR3 region is CASWRTDYNSPLHF. The CDR3 DNA follows: TGTGCCAGCTGGCGGACGGATTATAATTCACCCCTCCACTTT.

The chain uses TRBV5-6 and TRBJ1-1, with D unresolved. V dropped 3 bases and J dropped 4 bases, with 13 bases sitting between them. This CDR3 spans 14 amino acids. CDR1 is SGHDT, CDR2 YYEEEE, per germline. The CDR3 spells CASSSALFGTEAFF. For the CDR3, the DNA is TGTGCCAGCAGCTCGGCCCTATTCGGCACTGAAGCTTTCTTT.

Ten or more counts support this clonotype. This sequence joins TRBV7-9 and TRBJ2-1; D remains unclear. The CDR3 sequence is 15 residues long. Trimming left V 5 bases short and J 0 bases short, with 11 bases between. The germline V gene encodes CDR1 SEHNR and CDR2 FQNEAQ (reference sequence). The CDR3 DNA is TGTGCCAGCAGCCCAAAGGGTAGCTCCTACAATGAGCAGTTCTTC. It specifies CASSPKGSSYNEQFF.

This clonotype was counted ten times or more. As DNA, the CDR3 is TGCAGTGCTCCGGGACTAGCGGGGGTTGATGAGCAGTTCTTC. Translated, it gives CSAPGLAGVDEQFF. The chain links TRBV20-1 to TRBJ2-1, with 14 bases matching TRBD2. From germline, CDR1 is DFQATT and CDR2 SNEGSKA (reference sequence). The CDR3 covers 14 residues. J lost 8 bases, V lost 5 bases, and 5 bases had no gene match.

This clonotype occurred many times. The gene calls are TRBV28 and TRBJ1-5; TRBD1 agrees at 8 bases. The V segment lost 5 bases and the J segment 4 bases; nucleotides outside the gene matches: 13. Germline assignment: CDR1 MDHEN and CDR2 SYDVKM. The CDR3 contains 17 residues. Here the CDR3 DNA reads TGTGCCAGCAGTCAACGGGACAGGAAAGACTGGAATCAGCCCCAGCATTTT. This codes for CASSQRDRKDWNQPQHF.

This clonotype appeared many times. The rearrangement uses TRBV2 and TRBJ1-6; no reliable D call. The CDR3 is 18 residues long. Trimming stripped 4 bases from V and 0 bases from J, with 16 bases between. Germline lookup yields CDR1 SNHLY and CDR2 FYNNEI. CDR3 region: CASSGVAGVSSYNSPLHF. DNA of the CDR3: TGTGCCAGCAGTGGAGTAGCCGGCGTAAGCTCCTATAATTCACCCCTCCACTTT. The entire variable domain, with the rest obtained from reference TRBV2 and TRBJ1-6, is as follows: EPEVTQTPSHQVTQMGQEVILRCVPISNHLYFYWYRQILGQKVEFLVSFYNNEISEKSEIFDDQFSVERPDGSNFTLKIRSTKLEDSAMYFCASSGVAGVSSYNSPLHFGNGTRLTVT.

This clonotype was seen repeatedly, ten times or more. The V and J genes are TRBV7-3 and TRBJ1-1; tentatively, D is TRBD1 (6 bases). The V end was cut by 6 bases, the J end by 1 base, with 12 bases between. Germline CDR1 and CDR2: SGHTA and FQGTGA. This CDR3 region has 14 residues. This chain's CDR3 is CASSLQGPNTEAFF. CDR3 DNA: TGTGCCAGCAGTTTACAGGGACCGAACACTGAAGCTTTCTTT.

Note on this clonotype: A junction boundary mismatches the germline segment, possibly from a read error. The chain employs TRBV7-2 and TRBJ2-1; D gene unclear. The CDR3 sequence is 13 residues long. Germline-derived CDR1 and CDR2 are SGHTA and FQGNSA. CDR3 sequence reads: CASSLEAENKQSF. The DNA for the CDR3 is TGTGCCAGCAGCTTAGAGGCAGAGAATAAGCAGTCCTTC.

V gene TRBV11-2 combines with J gene TRBJ1-1, with 9 bases matching TRBD1. V shed 5 bases and J 10 bases; nucleotides not matched to a gene: 14. Germline V gene data show CDR1 as SGHAT and CDR2 as FQNNGV. The CDR3 loop spans 15 amino acids. The CDR3 region is CASSPGTGFYFLAFF. CDR3 nucleotides: TGTGCCAGCAGCCCCGGGACAGGGTTTTATTTTTTAGCTTTCTTT.

This clonotype has ten or more counts. V is TRBV7-2 and J is TRBJ1-1; D unresolved. Trimming cost V 1 base and J 4 bases, with 7 bases left between them. In germline, CDR1 is SGHTA, CDR2 FQGNSA. This CDR3 region has 13 residues. Written as DNA, the CDR3 is TGTGCCAGCAGCTTAGGGGAGGGCACTGAAGCTTTCTTT. This gives the protein CASSLGEGTEAFF.

The sample holds many counts of this clonotype. The CDR3 is CATRGRLNTEAFF. CDR3 coding DNA: TGTGCCACTCGGGGACGGTTGAACACTGAAGCTTTCTTT. The chain is built from TRBV19 and TRBJ1-1, with D possibly TRBD1 on 5 matching bases. CDR1 LNHDA and CDR2 SQIVND come from the germline V gene (reference sequence). V lost 10 bases, J lost 0 bases, and 12 bases lay in between. The CDR3 sequence is 13 residues long.

This clonotype has ten or more counts. The chain has TRBV7-9 and TRBJ2-7; the D is unclear. Trimming cost V 5 bases and J 7 bases, with 12 bases left between them. The CDR3 is 12 residues long. From germline, CDR1 is SEHNR and CDR2 FQNEAQ (reference sequence). The CDR3 loop reads CASSPLEREQYF. DNA of the CDR3: TGTGCCAGCAGCCCCCTCGAGAGGGAGCAGTACTTC.

This clonotype was seen many times. The chain combines TRBV6-2 or TRBV6-3 with TRBJ2-7; weak D call: TRBD2 (6 bases). CDR3 length: 14 amino acids. The V gene's germline CDR1 is MNHEY and CDR2 SVGEGT. V lost 4 bases and J lost 1, with 11 bases in between. This chain's CDR3 is CASSSSGTSYEQYF. Here the CDR3 DNA reads TGTGCCAGCAGTTCGTCCGGGACTTCCTACGAGCAGTACTTC.